The 10 T cell receptor beta chains presented below share a single source sample, sequenced in a study of Tregs in tolerant kidney transplant recipients. Related graft donors supplied nonmyeloablative bone marrow transplants, and mixed chimerism was transient. TCRdb's table, derived via immunoSEQ multiplex PCR, lists solely in-frame clones and lacks some. The table lists about 64,000 clones, 87% of them singletons. The specimen comprised CD4+ T cells from blood (PBMCs), sampled 6 months after the transplant. Receptor source: a human patient who received a combined kidney and bone marrow transplant. Some T cells may be the graft donor's.

The gene calls are TRBV4-2 and TRBJ1-2; D possibly corresponds to TRBD1 (6 bases). Germline-derived CDR1 and CDR2 are LGHNA and YNFKEQ. The germline V and J ends were trimmed by 0 bases and 4 bases, with 24 bases remaining between them. The CDR3 runs to 19 residues. In DNA form, the CDR3 reads TGTGCCAGCAGCCAAGATCTGGAGCCGGGACACTTGCCTTCCTATGGCTACACCTTC. It encodes CASSQDLEPGHLPSYGYTF.

The chain uses TRBV30 and TRBJ2-7, with a possible D match to TRBD1 (6 bases). Trimming cost V 5 bases and J 2 bases, with 10 bases left between them. CDR1 GTSNPN and CDR2 SVGIG come from the germline V gene (reference sequence). The CDR3 totals 12 residues. The CDR3 reads CAWGRTAYEQYF. Here the CDR3 DNA reads TGTGCCTGGGGCCGGACAGCCTACGAGCAGTACTTC.

The chain couples TRBV15 to TRBJ1-1; D uncertain. The CDR3 loop spans 12 amino acids. The ends were cut back, 3 bases at V and 11 bases at J, with 13 bases in the middle. Germline values: CDR1 LNHNV, CDR2 YYDKDF (reference sequence). CDR3 in DNA: TGTGCCACCAGCAGTGTGGGAGGTCGGGCTTTCTTT. Its translation: CATSSVGGRAFF.

This CDR3 reads CASSQSSGTADTQYF. CDR3 nucleotide sequence: TGTGCCAGCAGCCAATCTAGCGGGACGGCAGATACGCAGTATTTT. The chain is built from TRBV4-2 and TRBJ2-3; 9 positions agree with TRBD2. The CDR3 covers 15 residues. Trimming took 2 bases from V and 4 from J; bases not matched to a gene: 4. Germline CDR1 LGHNA, CDR2 YNFKEQ.

In this sample, this clone turned up a few times. At one end the junction does not follow the germline gene, possibly because of a read error. The chain couples TRBV5-8 to TRBJ1-2; TRBD1 might be the D (6 bases). This CDR3 comprises 8 residues. Germline values: CDR1 SGHTS, CDR2 YDEGEE. As DNA, the CDR3 is TGTGCCAGCAGCTACAGGGACTTC. This codes for CASSYRDF.

V gene TRBV11-3 combines with J gene TRBJ1-1; tentatively, D is TRBD1 (6 bases). This CDR3 has 15 residues. The V end was cut by 5 bases, the J end by 4 bases, with 17 bases between. Germline V lookup: CDR1 SGHNT, CDR2 YENEEA. The CDR3 DNA is TGTGCCAGCAGCACCGACGGGGGGGCGTTCACTGAAGCTTTCTTT. Residues: CASSTDGGAFTEAFF. Using reference TRBV11-3 and TRBJ1-1 for the parts outside the CDR3, the full variable domain is EAGVVQSPRYKIIEKKQPVAFWCNPISGHNTLYWYLQNLGQGPELLIRYENEEAVDDSQLPKDRFSAERLKGVDSTLKIQPAELGDSAVYLCASSTDGGAFTEAFFGQGTRLTVV.

The V gene is TRBV5-4, the J gene TRBJ1-2, with 8 bases that match TRBD1. Germline values: CDR1 SGHNT, CDR2 YYREEE (reference sequence). V lost 6 bases and J lost 4; bases outside the gene matches: 8. The CDR3 covers 14 residues. CDR3: CASTTGQGLYGYTF. The CDR3 coding sequence is TGTGCCAGCACAACTGGACAGGGACTCTATGGCTACACCTTC.

The table lists this clone with a count of one. The chain combines TRBV9 with TRBJ2-7; no clear D. Germline CDR1 and CDR2: SGDLS and YYNGEE. Trimming removed 0 bases from V and 2 bases from J, with 12 bases in between. The CDR3 loop spans 15 amino acids. CDR3 sequence reads: CASSVGSYTTYEQYF. The CDR3 DNA follows: TGTGCCAGCAGCGTAGGTAGCTATACCACCTACGAGCAGTACTTC. Full variable domain (rest looked up from reference TRBV9 and TRBJ2-7): DSGVTQTPKHLITATGQRVTLRCSPRSGDLSVYWYQQSLDQGLQFLIQYYNGEERAKGNILERFSAQQFPDLHSELNLSSLELGDSALYFCASSVGSYTTYEQYFGPGTRLTVT.

This clone was recorded only once. The chain uses TRBV7-9 and TRBJ2-2; D perhaps matches TRBD1 (5 bases). This CDR3 has 16 amino acids. Per germline, CDR1 SEHNR and CDR2 FQNEAQ (reference sequence). V was shortened by 1 base and J by 5 bases, with 14 bases between the two germline ends. CDR3 bases: TGTGCCAGCAGCTTAGTATACGCGTCAGGGACCGGGGAGCTGTTTTTT. Translation gives CASSLVYASGTGELFF. The entire variable domain, with the rest obtained from reference TRBV7-9 and TRBJ2-2, is as follows: DTGVSQNPRHKITKRGQNVTFRCDPISEHNRLYWYRQTLGQGPEFLTYFQNEAQLEKSRLLSDRFSAERPKGSFSTLEIQRTEQGDSAMYLCASSLVYASGTGELFFGEGSRLTVL.

The rearrangement links TRBV7-9 to TRBJ1-1; no definite D call. Trimming stripped 4 bases from V and 0 bases from J, with 9 bases between. Germline V gene lookup returns CDR1 SEHNR and CDR2 FQNEAQ (reference sequence). This CDR3 has 14 residues. The CDR3 reads CASSYLGVNTEAFF. The CDR3 DNA is TGTGCCAGCAGCTACCTCGGGGTGAACACTGAAGCTTTCTTT.